This TCR beta chain appears in the sequencing data of a study of beta chain features in type 1 diabetes. Across the whole study: Age, gender, cell numbers and subset yield matched between patients and controls.

Germline assignment: CDR1 SGHRS and CDR2 YFSETQ. The CDR3 spans 13 residues. With 2 bases removed from V and 1 base from J, the gap between germline ends came to 6 bases. Sorting that relied on CD45RO/CCR7/CD25/CD127/CD95/CD27 yielded CD4+ naive, central memory, regulatory and stem cell-like memory cells. Study conclusions and caveats: Shorter TCRB CDR3s, moderately but significantly so, marked every one of the four CD4+ subsets in Type 1 diabetes patients. Individuals with type 1 diabetes displayed fewer insertions and more deletions at VDJ junctions.

As every portion of the isolated RNA was reverse transcribed, the sequencing read expressed TCRB transcripts. Data came from immunoSEQ multiplex PCR; TCRdb stores just in-frame clones and leaves some out. Here the sample spans around 250,000 clones, 25% to 30% being singletons. This clone has more than one count but fewer than ten. What it binds is not known. In the same sample, other DNA sequences code for this CDR3. The source is a man younger than 40 in good health. The chain recombines TRBV5-1 with TRBJ1-1; no clear D gene. Sequenced: central memory CD4+ T cells from blood. DNA of the CDR3: TGCGCCAGCAGCTTCTCACAGAACACTGAAGCTTTCTTT. It encodes CASSFSQNTEAFF.